A selection of T cell receptor beta chains follows, all from one sample in a study of blood T cell repertoires in COVID-19. Data came from immunoSEQ multiplex PCR; TCRdb stores just in-frame clones and leaves some out. The sample includes fewer than 300,000 clones, 85% seen only once; the top ten take about 2.7%. The sample taken for sequencing was PBMCs or T cells enriched from blood (not recorded which). Receptors were obtained from a woman aged 45-65 years who had recovered from COVID-19. Both conserved end residues are part of each CDR3. The D gene is left open where the match is weak. Rows give clone size only sometimes, using once, few, many, or a class for an expanded clone.

size	D	V	J	CDR3	DNA
few	-	TRBV11-2	TRBJ2-1	CASRSWPLGFSYNEQFF	TGTGCCAGCCGCTCTTGGCCACTAGGGTTCTCCTACAATGAGCAGTTCTTC
-	-	TRBV7-2	TRBJ1-5	CASRSDINQPQHF	TGTGCCAGCAGATCAGACATCAATCAGCCCCAGCATTTT
-	-	TRBV7-8	TRBJ1-5	CASSLASRQVHQPQHF	TGTGCCAGCAGCTTAGCCTCCCGACAGGTCCATCAGCCCCAGCATTTT
-	-	TRBV5-6	TRBJ2-7	CASSLETGTVTYEQYF	TGTGCCAGCAGCTTGGAGACCGGGACTGTGACCTACGAGCAGTACTTC
once	-	TRBV10-3	TRBJ2-7	CAISEYRGYEQYF	TGTGCCATCAGTGAGTACCGGGGCTACGAGCAGTACTTC
few	-	TRBV9	TRBJ2-2	CASSVESPTGTGELFF	TGTGCCAGCAGCGTAGAATCCCCTACGGGCACCGGGGAGCTGTTTTTT
-	TRBD1	TRBV7-2	TRBJ1-6	CASRTGINNSPLHF	TGTGCCAGCCGGACAGGGATTAATAATTCACCCCTCCACTTT
few	-	TRBV30	TRBJ2-1	CARGQGAYNEQFF	TGTGCCCGCGGTCAGGGCGCCTACAATGAGCAGTTCTTC
-	TRBD2	TRBV19	TRBJ2-1	CASQGTSGPHNEQFF	TGTGCCAGTCAAGGGACTAGCGGCCCCCACAATGAGCAGTTCTTC
-	TRBD1	TRBV19	TRBJ2-2	CASNVQGANTGELFF	TGTGCCAGTAATGTTCAGGGGGCGAATACCGGGGAGCTGTTTTTT
-	TRBD2	TRBV3-1/TRBV3-2	TRBJ2-5	CASSPTRTSGGKETQYF	TGTGCCAGCAGCCCTACTCGGACTAGCGGGGGAAAAGAGACCCAGTACTTC
-	TRBD1	TRBV10-3	TRBJ1-6	CAISAGTGNSPLHF	TGTGCCATCAGTGCTGGGACAGGTAATTCACCCCTCCACTTT
-	TRBD2	TRBV30	TRBJ2-5	CAWSSRRTSGSGETQYF	TGTGCCTGGAGTTCGCGACGGACTAGCGGATCGGGTGAGACCCAGTACTTC
few	-	TRBV6-2/TRBV6-3	TRBJ1-6	CASSYLSQGSLHF	TGTGCCAGCAGTTACCTCTCACAGGGATCCCTCCACTTT
once	TRBD2	TRBV6-2/TRBV6-3	TRBJ2-5	CASSPGLAGMKETQYF	TGTGCCAGCAGCCCCGGGCTAGCGGGGATGAAAGAGACCCAGTACTTC
-	-	TRBV2	TRBJ1-2	CASSEARGMDGYTF	TGTGCCAGCAGTGAAGCGAGAGGGATGGATGGCTACACCTTC
-	-	TRBV27	TRBJ2-3	CASQSPYRGTDTQYF	TGTGCCTCTCAATCCCCTTACAGGGGCACAGATACGCAGTATTTT
-	TRBD1	TRBV3-1/TRBV3-2	TRBJ1-6	CASSRDRASPLHF	TGTGCCAGCAGCCGTGACAGGGCGTCACCCCTCCACTTT
-	TRBD1	TRBV7-9	TRBJ2-7	CASSLVGTGDGYEQYF	TGTGCCAGCAGCTTAGTGGGGACAGGGGATGGTTACGAGCAGTACTTC
few	TRBD1	TRBV27	TRBJ2-2	CASSLWSTGQGAPGELFF	TGTGCCAGCAGTTTATGGTCGACGGGACAGGGGGCTCCCGGGGAGCTGTTTTTT
-	-	TRBV7-3	TRBJ2-5	CASSLRSRETQYF	TGTGCCAGCAGCTTAAGGTCGCGGGAGACCCAGTACTTC
once	TRBD2	TRBV28	TRBJ2-5	CASSLAGVMETQYF	TGTGCCAGCAGTCTAGCGGGGGTTATGGAGACCCAGTACTTC
-	-	TRBV6-5	TRBJ2-7	CASRLGLNSYEQYF	TGTGCCAGCAGACTCGGACTGAACTCCTACGAGCAGTACTTC
-	-	TRBV7-2	TRBJ2-5	CASSPSQGSGTQYF	TGTGCCAGCAGCCCATCACAGGGCTCGGGGACCCAGTACTTC
-	-	TRBV7-9	TRBJ1-5	CASSRGVDQPQHF	TGTGCCAGCAGCCGGGGGGTTGATCAGCCCCAGCATTTT
-	-	TRBV5-1	TRBJ1-3	CASSLDDTPGNTIYF	TGCGCCAGCAGCTTGGACGATACTCCTGGAAACACCATATATTTT
few	TRBD1	TRBV9	TRBJ1-1	CASSDRTGGADTEAFF	TGTGCCAGCAGCGACCGGACAGGGGGCGCGGACACTGAAGCTTTCTTT
once	TRBD1	TRBV19	TRBJ1-5	CASSRTGYGNQPQHF	TGTGCCAGTAGCCGGACAGGCTACGGCAATCAGCCCCAGCATTTT
-	-	TRBV6-5	TRBJ2-3	CASTGNTDTQYF	TGTGCCAGCACAGGGAACACAGATACGCAGTATTTT
-	-	TRBV9	TRBJ2-7	CASSAPGEYEQYF	TGTGCCAGCAGCGCGCCAGGGGAGTACGAGCAGTACTTC
-	-	TRBV7-8	TRBJ1-1	CASSLDGRVNTEAFF	TGTGCCAGCAGCTTAGATGGGCGCGTGAACACTGAAGCTTTCTTT
-	-	TRBV5-6	TRBJ2-1	CASSSPQNNEQFF	TGTGCCAGCAGCTCGCCCCAGAACAATGAGCAGTTCTTC
-	-	TRBV14	TRBJ2-7	CASSQDLGGVVREQYF	TGTGCCAGCAGCCAAGATCTGGGCGGGGTCGTCCGCGAGCAGTACTTC
once	-	TRBV27	TRBJ1-4	CASSLRQNEKLFF	TGTGCCAGCAGTTTAAGACAGAATGAAAAACTGTTTTTT
many	-	TRBV4-1	TRBJ2-7	CASSFRDSGSYEQYF	TGCGCCAGCAGCTTCCGGGACTCCGGCTCTTACGAGCAGTACTTC
-	TRBD1	TRBV18	TRBJ1-1	CASSPEPQGRTEAFF	TGTGCCAGCTCACCAGAACCACAGGGGAGAACTGAAGCTTTCTTT
-	TRBD1	TRBV5-1	TRBJ2-5	CASKLDHRGEETQYF	TGCGCCAGCAAGCTAGACCACAGGGGGGAAGAGACCCAGTACTTC